The 20 T cell receptor beta chains reported below all come from one sample, sequenced in a study of technical replicates of blood from several donors. Method: immunoSEQ multiplex PCR; TCRdb's copy keeps in-frame clones and lacks some. The sample contains over 70,000 clones, 96% of which appear only once. Sequences were obtained from T cells isolated from PBMCs. The receptors shown here come from a human donor in good health.

The chain employs TRBV7-9 and TRBJ2-7; TRBD2 aligns across 11 bases. Trimming removed 5 bases from V and 0 bases from J; junction bases left unmatched: 3. The length of the CDR3 is 15 residues. Germline-derived CDR1 and CDR2 are SEHNR and FQNEAQ (reference sequence). The CDR3 DNA follows: TGTGCCAGCAGCCCTAGCGGGGGGAGCTCCTACGAGCAGTACTTC. Its translation: CASSPSGGSSYEQYF.

The chain carries TRBV5-1 and TRBJ2-7; TRBD2 aligns across 11 bases. Trimming removed 5 bases from V and 4 bases from J; junction bases left unmatched: 11. The CDR3 spans 16 residues. Germline V lookup: CDR1 SGHRS, CDR2 YFSETQ. The CDR3 spells CASSILAGGGAYEQYF. DNA for the CDR3: TGCGCCAGCAGTATCCTAGCGGGGGGAGGTGCTTACGAGCAGTACTTC.

This chain uses TRBV27 with TRBJ1-6; no clear D. V gave up 6 bases and J gave up 1 base, with 4 bases separating them. From germline, CDR1 is MNHEY and CDR2 SMNVEV (reference sequence). This CDR3 is 13 amino acids long. CDR3 in DNA: TGTGCCAGCAGCGGGTCCTATAATTCACCCCTCCACTTT. Translating it yields CASSGSYNSPLHF.

For this clone: The same CDR3 arises from other DNA sequences in this sample as well. This chain links TRBV5-1 with TRBJ2-7, with TRBD1 as a possible D gene (5 bases). This CDR3 has 15 amino acids. The V and J ends lost 0 bases and 2 bases respectively, with 12 bases between them. The germline CDR1 and CDR2 sequences are SGHRS and YFSETQ. This chain's CDR3 is CASSLGQGRAYEQYF. CDR3 sequence (DNA): TGCGCCAGCAGCTTGGGCCAGGGAAGAGCCTACGAGCAGTACTTC. Variable domain in full (rest from reference TRBV5-1 and TRBJ2-7): KAGVTQTPRYLIKTRGQQVTLSCSPISGHRSVSWYQQTPGQGLQFLFEYFSETQRNKGNFPGRFSGRQFSNSRSEMNVSTLELGDSALYLCASSLGQGRAYEQYFGPGTRLTVT.

This chain links TRBV19 with TRBJ1-4; TRBD1 is a possible D gene (5 bases). Germline CDR1 reads LNHDA; CDR2 reads SQIVND (reference sequence). CDR3 length equals 14 residues. V lost 2 bases, J lost 5 bases, and 9 bases lay in between. The CDR3 DNA sequence: TGTGCCAGTAGTATACAGGGAGGAAATGAAAAACTGTTTTTT. Translated, it gives CASSIQGGNEKLFF. Supplemented by reference TRBV19 and TRBJ1-4, the full variable domain reads DGGITQSPKYLFRKEGQNVTLSCEQNLNHDAMYWYRQDPGQGLRLIYYSQIVNDFQKGDIAEGYSVSREKKESFPLTVTSAQKNPTAFYLCASSIQGGNEKLFFGSGTQLSVL.

With regard to this clone: One junction end disagrees with the germline gene, perhaps due to a read error. The chain joins TRBV10-1 to TRBJ2-3; 9 positions agree with TRBD1. Germline values: CDR1 WNHNN, CDR2 SYGVQD (reference sequence). The CDR3 sequence is 13 residues long. CDR3 coding DNA: TGCGCCAGCAGTGATATTGGGACAGGGAGTCTCCTTTTT. Its protein is CASSDIGTGSLLF.

The chain is built from TRBV29-1 and TRBJ2-1, with TRBD2 as a possible D gene (5 bases). The CDR3 sequence is 21 residues long. Looked up from germline, CDR1 is SQVTM and CDR2 is ANQGSEA. V was trimmed by 7 bases and J by 0 bases, leaving 34 bases between them. The CDR3 bases are TGCAGCGGGGTGGGCGAGGACTTCATATACGGGCCAAGAAGCTCCTACAATGAGCAGTTCTTC. Translation gives CSGVGEDFIYGPRSSYNEQFF.

The rearrangement links TRBV10-1 to TRBJ2-1, with TRBD2 identical over 10 bases. Germline CDR1 reads WNHNN; CDR2 reads SYGVQD (reference sequence). V was clipped by 2 bases and J by 6 bases; unmatched bases: 13. CDR3 length equals 18 residues. Written as DNA, the CDR3 is TGCGCCAGCAGTGAGGAATTTGATAGCGGGAGGTTTGGCAATGAGCAGTTCTTC. Encoded protein: CASSEEFDSGRFGNEQFF.

The rearrangement links TRBV2 to TRBJ2-1; the D gene is possibly TRBD1 (6 bases). V lost 8 bases, J lost 5 bases, and 16 bases lay in between. This CDR3 spans 14 amino acids. In germline, CDR1 is SNHLY, CDR2 FYNNEI. CDR3 in amino acids: CASVTGPDDNEQFF. For the CDR3, the DNA is TGTGCCAGCGTGACAGGCCCCGATGACAATGAGCAGTTCTTC.

This chain links TRBV7-9 with TRBJ2-2; 7 nucleotides line up with TRBD2. The CDR3 contains 14 residues. V shed 5 bases and J 2 bases; nucleotides not matched to a gene: 2. From germline, CDR1 is SEHNR and CDR2 FQNEAQ (reference sequence). The DNA for the CDR3 is TGTGCCAGCAGCCGCGGGAGCAACACCGGGGAGCTGTTTTTT. It yields the protein CASSRGSNTGELFF.

V is TRBV19 and J is TRBJ2-2, with a possible D match to TRBD1 (5 bases). Per germline, CDR1 LNHDA and CDR2 SQIVND (reference sequence). V was trimmed by 3 bases and J by 5 bases, leaving 13 bases between them. The CDR3 sequence is 15 residues long. CDR3 loop: CASSIAGIKTGELFF. DNA for the CDR3: TGTGCCAGTAGTATTGCAGGGATTAAGACCGGGGAGCTGTTTTTT.

V usage is TRBV29-1 and J usage is TRBJ1-5; TRBD1 is a possible D gene (6 bases). V was pared by 6 bases and J by 6 bases, with 18 bases between. CDR1 SQVTM and CDR2 ANQGSEA come from the germline V gene. CDR3 size: 14 residues. The CDR3 region has the DNA TGCAGCGTGAAAGCAACAGGGAGAGGTCAGCCCCAGCATTTT. Translating gives CSVKATGRGQPQHF.

The chain is built from TRBV29-1 and TRBJ2-1, with 8 positions matching TRBD2. This CDR3 has 15 amino acids. The ends lost 5 bases at V and 1 base at J; junction bases unmatched: 7. Germline loops: CDR1 SQVTM, CDR2 ANQGSEA. The DNA of the CDR3 is TGCAGCGTTTTAGGGCGGGAGGATTCCTACAATGAGCAGTTCTTC. Translating gives CSVLGREDSYNEQFF.

The chain uses TRBV4-1 and TRBJ1-2, with 9 positions matching TRBD1. Per germline, CDR1 MGHRA and CDR2 YSYEKL. Trimming at V came to 0 bases and at J to 5 bases, leaving 10 bases not matched to a gene. The CDR3 consists of 17 residues. CDR3 region: CASSQDSLGQGWYGYTF. The CDR3 region has the DNA TGCGCCAGCAGCCAAGATAGCCTGGGACAGGGTTGGTATGGCTACACCTTC.

As DNA, the CDR3 is TGTGCCAGCAGCGTTGCGTCACGGAACACCGGGGAGCTGTTTTTT. Translating gives CASSVASRNTGELFF. The chain employs TRBV7-9 and TRBJ2-2, with D hard to call. Germline V CDR1 and CDR2: SEHNR, FQNEAQ (reference sequence). Deletions cut 5 bases from V and 1 base from J, with 11 bases between. This CDR3 region has 15 residues.

V usage is TRBV7-9 and J usage is TRBJ2-1; TRBD2 matches 7 bases. Germline V gives CDR1 SEHNR, CDR2 FQNEAQ (reference sequence). The CDR3 totals 13 residues. V lost 7 bases to trimming and J lost 3 bases; unmatched junction nucleotides: 3. The CDR3 region has the DNA TGTGCCAGCATTAGCGGGCTCTACAATGAGCAGTTCTTC. It specifies CASISGLYNEQFF.

The J gene is TRBJ1-2, the V gene TRBV6-1, with D possibly TRBD1 on 5 matching bases. Germline V lookup: CDR1 MNHNS, CDR2 SASEGT. CDR3 size: 12 residues. The V and J ends lost 3 bases and 7 bases respectively, with 9 bases between them. CDR3: CASSDRGFGYTF. The CDR3 DNA reads as TGTGCCAGCAGTGACCGGGGGTTTGGCTACACCTTC.

The CDR3 sequence: CATTKQGSFFYTF. The CDR3 DNA reads TGTGCCACCACTAAACAGGGGTCTTTTTTCTACACCTTC. The rearrangement uses TRBV6-5 and TRBJ1-2; TRBD1 aligns across 7 bases. V lost 10 bases and J lost 10; bases outside the gene matches: 15. Germline CDR1 MNHEY, CDR2 SVGAGI. The CDR3 spans 13 residues.

The chain carries TRBV25-1 and TRBJ2-4; perhaps TRBD1 as D (6 bases). In germline, CDR1 is MGHDK, CDR2 SYGVNS. V lost 8 bases to trimming and J lost 4 bases, with 9 bases between them. The CDR3 runs 12 residues. The DNA of the CDR3 is TGTGCCAGCGCCGGACAGAAAAACATTCAGTACTTC. Translation: CASAGQKNIQYF.

This CDR3 reads CASSDPLAVSYNEQFF. In DNA form, the CDR3 reads TGTGCCAGCAGTGACCCCCTAGCGGTCTCCTACAATGAGCAGTTCTTC. This chain joins TRBV6-1 and TRBJ2-1; 7 bases map to TRBD2. With V trimmed by 3 bases and J by 0 bases, 5 bases remained unmatched. From germline, CDR1 is MNHNS and CDR2 SASEGT. The CDR3 runs to 16 residues.